This T cell receptor beta chain was sequenced in a study of shared clonotypes between healthy human individuals. In the case of this clone: What it binds is not known.

The assay was immunoSEQ multiplex PCR, and TCRdb's table has in-frame clones only and misses some. The sample includes about 2.3 million clones, approximately 93% of them seen just once. The germline V gene encodes CDR1 SGHRS and CDR2 YFSETQ. This CDR3 contains 14 residues. Losses at the gene ends were 5 bases for V and 6 bases for J; bases not matched to a gene: 9. Study conclusions and caveats: Apart from blood, nothing was sampled; tissue repertoires likely differ. Among donors, the sharing of clonotypes was expected to be influenced by sequencing depth. Owing to a small donor count, the genetic and exposure-history diversity represented was limited.

This TCR derives from a man in his late teens or twenties in good health. Some clones in this sample may be carry-over from other donors' samples. The V gene is TRBV5-1, the J gene TRBJ2-7; 9 bases are shared with TRBD1. Sequences were obtained from naive CD4+ T cells from PBMCs. Subset reported: CD45RA+ positively selected. Written as DNA, the CDR3 is TGCGCCAGCAGACCGGGACAGGGAGAGGCCGAGCAGTACTTC. Translated, it gives CASRPGQGEAEQYF.